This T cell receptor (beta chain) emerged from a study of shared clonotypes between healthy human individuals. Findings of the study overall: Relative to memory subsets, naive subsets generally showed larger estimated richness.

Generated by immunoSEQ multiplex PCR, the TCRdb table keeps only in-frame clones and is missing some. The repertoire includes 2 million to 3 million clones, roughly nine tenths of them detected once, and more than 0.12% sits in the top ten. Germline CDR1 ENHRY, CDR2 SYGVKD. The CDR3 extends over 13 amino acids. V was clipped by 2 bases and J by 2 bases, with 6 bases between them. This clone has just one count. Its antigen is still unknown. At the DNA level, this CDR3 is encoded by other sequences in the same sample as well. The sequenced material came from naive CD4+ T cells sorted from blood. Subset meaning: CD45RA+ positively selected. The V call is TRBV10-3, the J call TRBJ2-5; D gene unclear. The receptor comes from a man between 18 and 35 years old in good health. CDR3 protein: CAISEALQETQYF. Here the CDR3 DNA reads TGTGCCATCAGTGAGGCTCTTCAAGAGACCCAGTACTTC.